This T cell receptor (beta chain) was retrieved from a study of immune heterogeneity within non-small cell lung tumors. Trimming stripped 8 bases from V and 4 bases from J, with 6 bases between. The CDR3 sequence is 10 residues long. Germline values: CDR1 MNHEY, CDR2 SMNVEV (reference sequence). Multiplex PCR employing 32 V and 13 J primers generated amplicons of the TCR beta CDR3. TCRdb analysed the multiplex PCR reads with MiXCR anew, one entry per CDR3 protein. The sample holds about 15,000 distinct CDR3 sequences, 25% to 35% seen once. This clonotype was counted ten times or more. TCRs were amplified from 600 ng gDNA of bulk tumor per sample. Surgeons took several biopsies per primary tumor, spaced far apart, during surgery. The cohort was untreated, with newly diagnosed non-small cell lung cancer undergoing curative surgery.

V gene TRBV27 combines with J gene TRBJ2-7; D gene unclear. This TCR came from a middle-aged man with non-small cell lung cancer. Material for sequencing was lung tumor tissue. The CDR3 nucleotides read TGTGCCAGCGGATATTACGAGCAGTACTTC. Its translation: CASGYYEQYF.